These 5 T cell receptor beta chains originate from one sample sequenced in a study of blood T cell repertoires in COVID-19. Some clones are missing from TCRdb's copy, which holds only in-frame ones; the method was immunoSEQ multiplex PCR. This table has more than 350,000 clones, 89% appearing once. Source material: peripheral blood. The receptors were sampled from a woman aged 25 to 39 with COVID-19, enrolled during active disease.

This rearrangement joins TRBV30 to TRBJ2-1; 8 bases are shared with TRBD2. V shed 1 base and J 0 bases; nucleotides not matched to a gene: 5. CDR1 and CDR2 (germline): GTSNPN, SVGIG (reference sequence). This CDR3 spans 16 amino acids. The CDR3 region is CAWSGTGGPSYNEQFF. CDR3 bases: TGTGCCTGGAGTGGGACGGGAGGGCCCTCCTACAATGAGCAGTTCTTC. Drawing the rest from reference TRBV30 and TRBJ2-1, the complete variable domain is SQTIHQWPATLVQPVGSPLSLECTVEGTSNPNLYWYRQAAGRGLQLLFYSVGIGQISSEVPQNLSASRPQDRQFILSSKKLLLSDSGFYLCAWSGTGGPSYNEQFFGPGTRLTVL.

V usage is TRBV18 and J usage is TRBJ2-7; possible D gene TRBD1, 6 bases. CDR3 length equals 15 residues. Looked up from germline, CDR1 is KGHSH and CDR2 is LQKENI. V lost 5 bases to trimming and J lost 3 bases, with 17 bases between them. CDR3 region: CASSSPTTGYYEQYF. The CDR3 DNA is TGTGCCAGCTCATCCCCTACAACAGGGTACTACGAGCAGTACTTC. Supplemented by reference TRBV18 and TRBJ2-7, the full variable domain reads NAGVMQNPRHLVRRRGQEARLRCSPMKGHSHVYWYRQLPEEGLKFMVYLQKENIIDESGMPKERFSAEFPKEGPSILRIQQVVRGDSAAYFCASSSPTTGYYEQYFGPGTRLTVT.

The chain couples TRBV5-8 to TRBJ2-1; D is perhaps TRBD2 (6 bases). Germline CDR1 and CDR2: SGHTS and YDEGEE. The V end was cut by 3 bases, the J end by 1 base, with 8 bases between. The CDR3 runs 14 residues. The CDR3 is CASSYGTSYNEQFF. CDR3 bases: TGTGCCAGCAGCTACGGGACTTCCTACAATGAGCAGTTCTTC. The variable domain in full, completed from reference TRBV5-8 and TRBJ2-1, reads EAGVTQSPTHLIKTRGQQATLRCSPISGHTSVYWYQQALGLGLQFLLWYDEGEERNRGNFPPRFSGRQFPNYSSELNVNALELEDSALYLCASSYGTSYNEQFFGPGTRLTVL.

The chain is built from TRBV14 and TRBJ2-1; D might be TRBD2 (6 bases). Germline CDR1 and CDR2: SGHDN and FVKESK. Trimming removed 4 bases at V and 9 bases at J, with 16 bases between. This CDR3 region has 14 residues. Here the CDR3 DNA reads TGTGCCAGCAGCCTCACATCGTGGGAGGTTGAGCAGTTCTTC. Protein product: CASSLTSWEVEQFF.

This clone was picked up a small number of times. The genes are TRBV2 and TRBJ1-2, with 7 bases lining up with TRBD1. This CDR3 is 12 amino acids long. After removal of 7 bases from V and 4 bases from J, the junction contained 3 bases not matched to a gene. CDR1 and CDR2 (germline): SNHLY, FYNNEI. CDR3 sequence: CASTRDSYGYTF. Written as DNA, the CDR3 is TGTGCCAGCACTCGGGACAGCTATGGCTACACCTTC.